One sample yielded the 13 T cell receptor beta chains listed below, sequenced in a study of blood T cell repertoires in COVID-19. TCRdb keeps only in-frame clones here, not all; method: immunoSEQ multiplex PCR. In the table there are around 100,000 clones, roughly 89% of which are singletons. The sequenced sample was peripheral blood. All receptors derive from a human donor in a cohort sampled during active COVID-19.

This clone showed up just once. The chain uses TRBV11-3 and TRBJ2-7; D possibly corresponds to TRBD1 (5 bases). The germline gives CDR1 SGHNT, CDR2 YENEEA. This CDR3 has 14 amino acids. Trimming removed 8 bases from V and 1 base from J, with 15 bases in between. The CDR3 here is CASAPGADSYEQYF. CDR3 nucleotides: TGTGCCAGCGCCCCTGGGGCGGATTCCTACGAGCAGTACTTC.

The chain joins TRBV5-6 to TRBJ2-1, with 11 bases lining up with TRBD2. Germline loops: CDR1 SGHDT, CDR2 YYEEEE. The CDR3 extends over 16 amino acids. The V gene end was trimmed by 2 bases and the J gene end by 3 bases; junction bases not matched to a gene: 4. The CDR3 DNA reads as TGTGCCAGCAGCTTAAAGACTAGCGGGGTCTACAATGAGCAGTTCTTC. Amino acid sequence: CASSLKTSGVYNEQFF.

This clone appeared a single time. The chain employs TRBV6-5 and TRBJ2-7; 8 positions match TRBD1. The CDR3 is 14 amino acids. Germline loops: CDR1 MNHEY, CDR2 SVGAGI. Trimming removed 5 bases from V and 0 bases from J; junction bases left unmatched: 3. The CDR3: CASSPQGASYEQYF. In DNA form, the CDR3 reads TGTGCCAGCAGTCCCCAGGGGGCCTCCTACGAGCAGTACTTC.

The chain joins TRBV9 to TRBJ1-6; 9 bases are a match to TRBD1. CDR3 length: 15 amino acids. The junction had 4 bases not matched to a gene; V was cut back by 3 bases and J by 6 bases. Germline values: CDR1 SGDLS, CDR2 YYNGEE. CDR3 sequence (DNA): TGTGCCAGCAGCGCCGGACAGGGGCCTAATTCACCCCTCCACTTT. Amino acids: CASSAGQGPNSPLHF.

The genes are TRBV27 and TRBJ2-1; 7 positions match TRBD2. CDR1 and CDR2 from the germline V gene are MNHEY and SMNVEV (reference sequence). The CDR3 contains 16 residues. The junction had 19 bases not matched to a gene; V was cut back by 5 bases and J by 12 bases. The DNA for the CDR3 is TGTGCCAGCAGTCCTACCCCGGGAGGCCTCATGGTAGGGCAGTTCTTC. Residues: CASSPTPGGLMVGQFF.

The chain joins TRBV18 to TRBJ2-1; TRBD1 might be the D (6 bases). V was clipped by 0 bases and J by 10 bases, with 10 bases between them. The germline V gene encodes CDR1 KGHSH and CDR2 LQKENI. The CDR3 has 13 amino acids. CDR3 nucleotides: TGTGCCAGCTCACCACCCGGTGGGGGCGAGCAGTTCTTC. This translates into CASSPPGGGEQFF.

This clone was detected a few times. The CDR3 sequence: CASRDLRRNEQFF. CDR3 nucleotide sequence: TGTGCCAGCAGAGATCTGCGGCGGAATGAGCAGTTCTTC. The V and J genes are TRBV12-3 or TRBV12-4 and TRBJ2-1; D is unclear. The CDR3 has 13 amino acids. Trimming stripped 6 bases from V and 7 bases from J, with 13 bases between.

The chain carries TRBV3-1 (or the pseudogene TRBV3-2) and TRBJ2-7; D remains unclear. Trimming removed 0 bases at V and 6 bases at J, with 9 bases between. Germline lookup yields CDR1 LGHDT and CDR2 YNNKEL (reference sequence). This CDR3 spans 13 amino acids. CDR3 amino acids: CASSQDSVSEQYF. CDR3 nucleotide sequence: TGTGCCAGCAGCCAAGATTCCGTATCCGAGCAGTACTTC.

The gene calls are TRBV9 and TRBJ2-3; 11 nucleotides line up with TRBD2. Per the germline V gene, CDR1 is SGDLS and CDR2 is YYNGEE. V lost 3 bases to trimming and J lost 0 bases; unmatched junction nucleotides: 3. The CDR3 consists of 16 residues. The CDR3: CASSGRLAGSTDTQYF. In DNA form, the CDR3 reads TGTGCCAGCAGCGGACGACTAGCGGGGAGCACAGATACGCAGTATTTT.

The chain has TRBV27 and TRBJ2-2; 13 bases are a match to TRBD2. The CDR3 runs 21 residues. Germline CDR1 and CDR2: MNHEY and SMNVEV (reference sequence). V trimming: 4 bases; J trimming: 2 bases; junction bases outside the gene matches: 16. In DNA form, the CDR3 reads TGTGCCAGCAGTTCCTATTATAGCCAGACTAGCGGGGGGCTTAACACCGGGGAGCTGTTTTTT. Protein sequence: CASSSYYSQTSGGLNTGELFF.

The chain combines TRBV7-3 with TRBJ1-1; D not resolved. The CDR3 is made up of 13 amino acids. Trimming removed 3 bases at V and 2 bases at J, with 7 bases between. From germline, CDR1 is SGHTA and CDR2 FQGTGA. In nucleotides, the CDR3 is TGTGCCAGCAGCTTCCGGGTCAACACTGAAGCTTTCTTT. It specifies CASSFRVNTEAFF.

The chain employs TRBV7-9 and TRBJ1-4; 7 bases match TRBD1. The CDR3 loop spans 15 amino acids. Germline trimming cut 5 bases from V and 4 bases from J; bases unmatched to any gene: 7. Per germline, CDR1 SEHNR and CDR2 FQNEAQ (reference sequence). CDR3 in DNA: TGTGCCAGCAGCGGAGGGGACAGAGATAATGAAAAACTGTTTTTT. Its protein product is CASSGGDRDNEKLFF.

The chain employs TRBV5-4 and TRBJ2-5; maybe TRBD1 (6 bases). CDR3 size: 14 residues. V lost 6 bases to trimming and J lost 2 bases, with 14 bases between them. The V gene's germline CDR1 is SGHNT and CDR2 YYREEE (reference sequence). CDR3 DNA: TGTGCCAGCAAGGGACACATTGATCAAGAGACCCAGTACTTC. Protein product: CASKGHIDQETQYF.